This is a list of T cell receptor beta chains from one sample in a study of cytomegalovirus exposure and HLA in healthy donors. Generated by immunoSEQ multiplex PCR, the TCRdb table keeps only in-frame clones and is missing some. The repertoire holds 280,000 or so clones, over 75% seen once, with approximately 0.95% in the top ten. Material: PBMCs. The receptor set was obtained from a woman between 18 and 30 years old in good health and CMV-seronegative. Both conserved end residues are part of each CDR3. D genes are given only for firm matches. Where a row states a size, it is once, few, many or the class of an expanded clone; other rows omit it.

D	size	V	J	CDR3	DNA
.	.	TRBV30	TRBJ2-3	CAWSEAGRGQERDTQYF	TGTGCCTGGAGTGAGGCGGGCAGAGGTCAAGAACGAGATACGCAGTATTTT
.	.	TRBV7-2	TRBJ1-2	CASSLARTGPYGYTF	TGTGCCAGCAGCTTAGCACGAACAGGCCCCTATGGCTACACCTTC
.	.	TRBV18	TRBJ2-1	CASSAGVYNEQFF	TGTGCCAGCTCGGCAGGGGTCTACAATGAGCAGTTCTTC
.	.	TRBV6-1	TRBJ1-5	CASSPNSPHQPQHF	TGTGCCAGCAGCCCGAACTCTCCCCATCAGCCCCAGCATTTT
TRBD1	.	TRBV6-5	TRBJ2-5	CASSRQGEKETQYF	TGTGCCAGCAGCCGACAGGGGGAAAAAGAGACCCAGTACTTC
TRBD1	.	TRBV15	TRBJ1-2	CATSLDRGVGGYTF	TGTGCCACCAGCCTGGACAGGGGGGTAGGGGGCTACACCTTC
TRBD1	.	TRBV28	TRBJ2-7	CASSLRDRRAKANEQYF	TGTGCCAGCAGTCTCCGGGACAGGCGGGCGAAGGCAAACGAGCAGTACTTC
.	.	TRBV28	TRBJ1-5	CASNRAPSQPQHF	TGTGCCAGCAACAGGGCCCCGAGTCAGCCCCAGCATTTT
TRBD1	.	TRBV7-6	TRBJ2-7	CASSPRTGGRPYEQYF	TGTGCCAGCAGCCCCCGGACAGGGGGCCGCCCTTACGAGCAGTACTTC
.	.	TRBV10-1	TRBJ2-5	CASPKRRRSQETQYF	TGCGCCAGCCCTAAGCGCAGGAGGTCCCAAGAGACCCAGTACTTC
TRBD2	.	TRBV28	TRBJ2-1	CASSQQGLAKSYNEQFF	TGTGCCAGCAGTCAGCAAGGACTAGCTAAGTCCTACAATGAGCAGTTCTTC
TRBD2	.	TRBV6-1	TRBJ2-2	CASSGGTRATGELFF	TGTGCCAGCAGCGGTGGGACTAGAGCTACCGGGGAGCTGTTTTTT
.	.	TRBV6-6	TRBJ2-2	CANSKTGQNTGELFF	TGTGCCAACTCTAAGACCGGACAGAACACCGGGGAGCTGTTTTTT
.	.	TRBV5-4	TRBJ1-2	CASSLALAGRYGYTF	TGTGCCAGCAGCTTGGCCTTGGCAGGGCGCTATGGCTACACCTTC
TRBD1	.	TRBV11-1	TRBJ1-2	CASSLGDREGYTF	TGTGCCAGCAGCTTAGGCGACAGGGAGGGCTACACCTTC
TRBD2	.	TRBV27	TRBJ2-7	CASSLGALAGNNEQYF	TGTGCCAGCAGTTTGGGGGCTCTAGCGGGAAACAACGAGCAGTACTTC
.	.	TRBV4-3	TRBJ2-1	CASSQEVASGSSSYNEQFF	TGCGCCAGCAGCCAAGAAGTGGCCAGCGGGTCGAGCTCCTACAATGAGCAGTTCTTC
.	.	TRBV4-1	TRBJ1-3	CASSQDYRAATGNTIYF	TGCGCCAGCAGCCAAGATTACAGGGCAGCCACTGGAAACACCATATATTTT
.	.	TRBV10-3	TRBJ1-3	CAISRDLSSGNTIYF	TGTGCCATCAGCCGGGACTTGAGCTCTGGAAACACCATATATTTT
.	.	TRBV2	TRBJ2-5	CASRVGGVGTQYF	TGTGCCAGCAGAGTCGGAGGGGTTGGGACCCAGTACTTC
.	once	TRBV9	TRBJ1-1	CASSPFGGNTEAFF	TGTGCCAGCAGCCCCTTCGGGGGGAACACTGAAGCTTTCTTT
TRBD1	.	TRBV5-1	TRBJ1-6	CASSLLGQGGGYSPLHF	TGCGCCAGCAGCTTGTTGGGACAGGGAGGAGGATATTCACCCCTCCACTTT
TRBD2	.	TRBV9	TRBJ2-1	CASSTLTSGSIYEQFF	TGTGCCAGCAGCACACTTACTAGCGGGAGTATCTATGAGCAGTTCTTC
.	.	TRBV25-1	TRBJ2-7	CASSEGIRQIYEQYF	TGTGCCAGCAGTGAAGGTATCAGACAGATCTACGAGCAGTACTTC
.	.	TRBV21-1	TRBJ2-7	CASRAPLGF	TGTGCCAGCAGGGCCCCCCTTGGCTTC
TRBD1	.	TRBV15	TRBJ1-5	CATSIDRVQPQHF	TGTGCCACCAGCATAGACAGGGTTCAGCCCCAGCATTTT
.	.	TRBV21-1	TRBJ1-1	CASSREGQVQIMNTEAFF	TGTGCCAGCAGCAGGGAAGGACAGGTACAAATTATGAACACTGAAGCTTTCTTT
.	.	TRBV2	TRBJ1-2	CASSGGGLNYGYTF	TGTGCCAGCAGTGGTGGGGGGTTGAACTATGGCTACACCTTC
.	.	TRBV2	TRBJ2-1	CASSEESDYNEQFF	TGTGCCAGCAGTGAAGAGTCAGACTACAATGAGCAGTTCTTC
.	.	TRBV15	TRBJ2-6	CATSRDQGTLAGANVLTF	TGTGCCACCAGCAGAGATCAGGGTACTTTAGCTGGGGCCAACGTCCTGACTTTC
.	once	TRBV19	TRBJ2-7	CASSIVASAYEQYF	TGTGCCAGTAGTATAGTTGCTAGCGCCTACGAGCAGTACTTC
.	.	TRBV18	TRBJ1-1	CASSPQSGAFIPEAFF	TGTGCCAGCTCACCACAGTCAGGCGCCTTCATACCTGAAGCTTTCTTT
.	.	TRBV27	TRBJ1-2	CASSPLQGYYGYTF	TGTGCCAGCAGTCCCCTACAGGGATACTATGGCTACACCTTC
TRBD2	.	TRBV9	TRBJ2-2	CASSARGAGELFF	TGTGCCAGCAGCGCTCGGGGGGCCGGGGAGCTGTTTTTT
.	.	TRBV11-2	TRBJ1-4	CASSLGGGNEKLFF	TGTGCCAGCAGCTTAGGAGGGGGTAATGAAAAACTGTTTTTT
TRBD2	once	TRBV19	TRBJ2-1	CASSFTSGYNEQFF	TGTGCCAGTAGTTTCACTAGCGGCTACAATGAGCAGTTCTTC
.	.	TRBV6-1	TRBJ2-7	CASSEALLDARREQYF	TGTGCCAGCAGTGAAGCGCTTCTAGATGCCCGTCGCGAGCAGTACTTC
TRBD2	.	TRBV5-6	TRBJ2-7	CASSLVGTSGKVGRYEQYF	TGTGCCAGCAGCTTGGTGGGGACTAGCGGGAAGGTTGGGCGATACGAGCAGTACTTC
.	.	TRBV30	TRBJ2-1	CAWRLGNEQFF	TGTGCCTGGAGGCTAGGCAATGAGCAGTTCTTC
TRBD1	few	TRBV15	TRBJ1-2	CATSRPGQGFGGYTF	TGTGCCACCAGCAGACCGGGACAGGGTTTTGGTGGCTACACCTTC
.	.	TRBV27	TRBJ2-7	CASSLRRGPYEQYF	TGTGCCAGCAGTTTACGGCGGGGCCCCTACGAGCAGTACTTC
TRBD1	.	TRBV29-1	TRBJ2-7	CSVHRGYEQYF	TGCAGCGTCCACAGGGGCTACGAGCAGTACTTC
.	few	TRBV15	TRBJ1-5	CATSRGYGLELNQPQHF	TGTGCCACCAGCAGGGGATATGGACTGGAACTCAATCAGCCCCAGCATTTT
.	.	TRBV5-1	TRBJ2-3	CASSLLAASTDTQYF	TGCGCCAGCAGCTTGTTAGCGGCAAGCACAGATACGCAGTATTTT
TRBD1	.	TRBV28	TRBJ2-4	CASSLVPGTGVYF	TGTGCCAGCAGTTTGGTCCCCGGGACAGGAGTTTACTTC
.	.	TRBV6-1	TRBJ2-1	CASLGRRASNNEQFF	TGTGCCAGCCTCGGCCGGAGGGCCTCTAATAATGAGCAGTTCTTC
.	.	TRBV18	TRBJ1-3	CASSPLGGDTIYF	TGTGCCAGCTCACCGCTCGGGGGGGACACCATATATTTT
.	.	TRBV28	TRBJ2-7	CASSLYTEQYF	TGTGCCAGCAGTTTATATACTGAGCAGTACTTC
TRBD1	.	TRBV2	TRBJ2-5	CASSGPGQGARETQYF	TGTGCCAGCAGTGGACCGGGACAGGGGGCGCGGGAGACCCAGTACTTC
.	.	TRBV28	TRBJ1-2	CASSSTITGFYGYTF	TGTGCCAGCAGTTCCACCATCACAGGGTTCTATGGCTACACCTTC
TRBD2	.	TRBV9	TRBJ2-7	CASSGGLAGPYEQYF	TGTGCCAGCAGCGGAGGACTAGCGGGGCCTTACGAGCAGTACTTC
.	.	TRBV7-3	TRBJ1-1	CASSLIAGGGTEAFF	TGTGCCAGCAGCTTAATCGCAGGCGGGGGGACTGAAGCTTTCTTT
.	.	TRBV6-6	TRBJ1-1	CASWGQRNTEAFF	TGTGCCAGCTGGGGACAACGGAACACTGAAGCTTTCTTT
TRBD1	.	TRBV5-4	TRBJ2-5	CASSLVGTGQETQYF	TGTGCCAGCAGCTTGGTCGGGACAGGCCAAGAGACCCAGTACTTC
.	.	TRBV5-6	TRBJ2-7	CASSLGGRGVFYEQYF	TGTGCCAGCAGCTTGGGCGGCAGGGGGGTTTTCTACGAGCAGTACTTC
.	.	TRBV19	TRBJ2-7	CASSKFWASTYEQYF	TGTGCCAGTAGTAAGTTTTGGGCATCTACCTACGAGCAGTACTTC
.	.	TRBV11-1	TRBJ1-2	CASSQENYGYTF	TGTGCCAGCAGCCAAGAGAACTATGGCTACACCTTC
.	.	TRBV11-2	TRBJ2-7	CASSASSYEQYF	TGTGCCAGCAGCGCCAGCTCCTACGAGCAGTACTTC
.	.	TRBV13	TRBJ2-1	CASSTRQITYNEQFF	TGTGCCAGCAGCACCAGACAGATTACCTACAATGAGCAGTTCTTC
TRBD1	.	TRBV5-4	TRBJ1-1	CASSLQGQVNTEAFF	TGTGCCAGCAGCTTGCAGGGACAGGTGAACACTGAAGCTTTCTTT